This T cell receptor beta chain was found in a study of shared clonotypes between healthy human individuals. Whole-study context: Donors had three CD4 naive, three CD4 memory, two CD8 naive and one CD8 memory plate apiece.

Regarding this clone: Antigen specificity is unknown. The same CDR3 arises from other DNA sequences in this sample as well.

With 2 bases removed from V and 2 bases from J, the gap between germline ends came to 10 bases. Germline V gives CDR1 SGHRS, CDR2 YFSETQ. This CDR3 has 14 residues. Overall study findings and caveats: Naive CD4 clonotype sharing across several donors was about 5%.

Genomic DNA belonging to each subset was distributed in equal measure over several immunoSEQ plates. The repertoire was sequenced with immunoSEQ multiplex PCR; TCRdb's copy has only in-frame clones and lacks some. Among about 1.5 million clones, 96% were seen once, and the ten largest hold 1% to 1.5%. CD45RA-negative memory and CD45RA+ naive subsets were split from the CD4+ cells. The sample was naive CD4+ T cells sorted from blood. Sample subset: CD45RA+ positively selected. The V and J genes are TRBV5-1 and TRBJ2-5; no clear D. This receptor was obtained from a man aged 25 to 40 in good health. The CDR3 DNA is TGCGCCAGCAGCTTCGGTCAGCCTCAAGAGACCCAGTACTTC. It codes for CASSFGQPQETQYF.